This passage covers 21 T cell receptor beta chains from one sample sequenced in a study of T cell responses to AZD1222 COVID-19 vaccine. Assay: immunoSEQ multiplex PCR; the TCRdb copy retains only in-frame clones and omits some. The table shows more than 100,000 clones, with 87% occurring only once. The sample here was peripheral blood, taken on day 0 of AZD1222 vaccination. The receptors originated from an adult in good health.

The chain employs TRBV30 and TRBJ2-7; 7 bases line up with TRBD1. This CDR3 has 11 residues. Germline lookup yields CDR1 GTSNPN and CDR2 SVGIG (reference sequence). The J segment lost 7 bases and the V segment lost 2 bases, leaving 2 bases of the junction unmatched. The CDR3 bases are TGTGCCTGGAGTTCAGGGGGTGAGCAGTACTTC. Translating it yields CAWSSGGEQYF.

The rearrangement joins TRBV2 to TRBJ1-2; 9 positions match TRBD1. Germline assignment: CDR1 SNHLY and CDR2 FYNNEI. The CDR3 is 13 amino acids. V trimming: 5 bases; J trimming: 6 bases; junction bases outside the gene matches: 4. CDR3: CASSTTGGHGYTF. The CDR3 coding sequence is TGTGCCAGCAGTACTACAGGGGGCCATGGCTACACCTTC.

Here the CDR3 DNA reads TGTGCCAGCAGCTTATCCCCACTTACTAACTATGGCTACACCTTC. Residues: CASSLSPLTNYGYTF. This chain connects TRBV5-4 to TRBJ1-2; D not resolved. V shed 2 bases and J shed 0 bases, with 11 bases lying between them. The CDR3 has 15 residues. Germline V gene lookup returns CDR1 SGHNT and CDR2 YYREEE (reference sequence).

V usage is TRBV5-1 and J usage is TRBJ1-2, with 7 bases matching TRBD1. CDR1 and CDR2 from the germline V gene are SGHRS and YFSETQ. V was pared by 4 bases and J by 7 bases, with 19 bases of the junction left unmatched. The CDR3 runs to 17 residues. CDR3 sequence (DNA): TGCGCCAGCAGCGCGGACAGGCGGGGTGCTCGGGACGCTGGCTACACCTTC. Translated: CASSADRRGARDAGYTF.

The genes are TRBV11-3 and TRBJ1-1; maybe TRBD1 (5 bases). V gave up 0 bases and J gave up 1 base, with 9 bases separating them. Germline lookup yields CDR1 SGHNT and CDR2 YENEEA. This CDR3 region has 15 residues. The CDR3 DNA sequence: TGTGCCAGCAGCTTAGATTTGGGGGGGAACACTGAAGCTTTCTTT. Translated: CASSLDLGGNTEAFF. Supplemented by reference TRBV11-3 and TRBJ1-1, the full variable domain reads EAGVVQSPRYKIIEKKQPVAFWCNPISGHNTLYWYLQNLGQGPELLIRYENEEAVDDSQLPKDRFSAERLKGVDSTLKIQPAELGDSAVYLCASSLDLGGNTEAFFGQGTRLTVV.

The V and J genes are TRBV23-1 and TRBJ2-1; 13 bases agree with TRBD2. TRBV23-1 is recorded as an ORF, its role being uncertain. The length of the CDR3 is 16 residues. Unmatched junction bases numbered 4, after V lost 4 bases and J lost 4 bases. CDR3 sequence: CASSRGLAGVYNEQFF. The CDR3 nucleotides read TGCGCCAGCAGTCGCGGACTAGCGGGGGTATACAATGAGCAGTTCTTC.

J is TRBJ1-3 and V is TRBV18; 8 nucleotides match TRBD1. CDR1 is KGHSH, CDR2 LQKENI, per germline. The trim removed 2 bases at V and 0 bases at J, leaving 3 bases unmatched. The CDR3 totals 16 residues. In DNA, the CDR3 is TGTGCCAGCTCACCAGACAGGGGTTACTCTGGAAACACCATATATTTT. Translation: CASSPDRGYSGNTIYF.

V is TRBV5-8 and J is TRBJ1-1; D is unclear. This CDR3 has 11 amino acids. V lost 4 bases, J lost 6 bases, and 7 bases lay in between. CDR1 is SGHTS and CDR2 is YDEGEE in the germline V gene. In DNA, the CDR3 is TGTGCCAGCAGCCCTGGGGCTGAAGCTTTCTTT. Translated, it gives CASSPGAEAFF.

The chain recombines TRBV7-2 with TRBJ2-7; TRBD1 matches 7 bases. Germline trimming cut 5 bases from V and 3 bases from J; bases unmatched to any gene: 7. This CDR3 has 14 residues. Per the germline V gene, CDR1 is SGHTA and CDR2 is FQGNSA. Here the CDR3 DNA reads TGTGCCAGCAGCCTAGAGGGACAGAGCTACGAGCAGTACTTC. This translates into CASSLEGQSYEQYF.

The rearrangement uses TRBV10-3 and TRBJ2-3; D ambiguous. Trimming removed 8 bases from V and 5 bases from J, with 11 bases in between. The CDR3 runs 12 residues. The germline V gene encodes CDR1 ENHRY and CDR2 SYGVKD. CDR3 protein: CAIAGSGDTQYF. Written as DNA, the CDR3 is TGTGCCATCGCTGGCTCTGGAGATACGCAGTATTTT.

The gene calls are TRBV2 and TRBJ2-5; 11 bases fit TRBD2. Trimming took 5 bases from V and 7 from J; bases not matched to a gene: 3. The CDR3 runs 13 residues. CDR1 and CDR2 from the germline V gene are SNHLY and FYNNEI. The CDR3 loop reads CASSFGLAGTQYF. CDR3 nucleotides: TGTGCCAGCAGTTTTGGACTAGCGGGGACCCAGTACTTC.

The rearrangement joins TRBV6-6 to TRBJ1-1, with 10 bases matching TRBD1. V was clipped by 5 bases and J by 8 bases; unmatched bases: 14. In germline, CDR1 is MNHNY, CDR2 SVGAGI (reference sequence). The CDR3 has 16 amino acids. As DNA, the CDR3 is TGTGCCAGCAGTCTCCCGTGGACAGGGGGACCCTTCGAAGCTTTCTTT. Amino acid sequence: CASSLPWTGGPFEAFF.

The CDR3 region is CASSLGFGDTQYF. CDR3 nucleotides: TGTGCCAGCAGCTTAGGGTTCGGAGATACGCAGTATTTT. This sequence joins TRBV11-3 and TRBJ2-3; no definite D call. The CDR3 spans 13 residues. The ends were cut back, 1 base at V and 5 bases at J, with 7 bases in the middle. Germline-derived CDR1 and CDR2 are SGHNT and YENEEA.

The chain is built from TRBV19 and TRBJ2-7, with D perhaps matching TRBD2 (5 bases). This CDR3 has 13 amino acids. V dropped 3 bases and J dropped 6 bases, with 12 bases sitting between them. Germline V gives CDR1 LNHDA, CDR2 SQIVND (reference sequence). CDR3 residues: CASSIRSGSEQYF. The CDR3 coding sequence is TGTGCCAGTAGTATTCGGTCGGGGAGCGAGCAGTACTTC.

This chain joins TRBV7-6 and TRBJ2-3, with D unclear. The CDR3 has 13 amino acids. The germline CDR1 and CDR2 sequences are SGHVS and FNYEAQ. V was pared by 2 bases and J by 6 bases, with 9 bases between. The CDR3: CASSLRVADTQYF. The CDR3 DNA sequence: TGTGCCAGCAGCTTAAGAGTTGCCGATACGCAGTATTTT.

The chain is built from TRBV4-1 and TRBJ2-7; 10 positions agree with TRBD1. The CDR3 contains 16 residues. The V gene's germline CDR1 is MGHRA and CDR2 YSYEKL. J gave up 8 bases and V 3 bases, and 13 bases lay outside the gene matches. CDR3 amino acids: CASSQVIIRDRGKQYF. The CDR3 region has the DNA TGCGCCAGCAGCCAGGTGATAATCCGGGACAGGGGAAAGCAGTACTTC.

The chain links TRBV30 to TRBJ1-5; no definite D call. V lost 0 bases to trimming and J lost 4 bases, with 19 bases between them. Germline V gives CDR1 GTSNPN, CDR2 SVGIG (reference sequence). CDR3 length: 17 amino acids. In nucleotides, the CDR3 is TGTGCCTGGAGTGTAGGCTTTGCAGCTTACCAAAATCAGCCCCAGCATTTT. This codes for CAWSVGFAAYQNQPQHF.

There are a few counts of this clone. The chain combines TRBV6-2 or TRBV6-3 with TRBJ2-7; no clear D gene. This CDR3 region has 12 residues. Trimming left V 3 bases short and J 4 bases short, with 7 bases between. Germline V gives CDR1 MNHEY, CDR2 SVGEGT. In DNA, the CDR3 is TGTGCCAGCAGTTATAGGGAATACGAGCAGTACTTC. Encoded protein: CASSYREYEQYF.

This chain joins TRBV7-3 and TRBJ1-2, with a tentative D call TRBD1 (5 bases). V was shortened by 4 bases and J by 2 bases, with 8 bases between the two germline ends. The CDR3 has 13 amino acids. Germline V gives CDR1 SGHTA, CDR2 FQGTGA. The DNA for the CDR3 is TGTGCCAGCAGCTCCACAGGCAACTATGGCTACACCTTC. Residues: CASSSTGNYGYTF.

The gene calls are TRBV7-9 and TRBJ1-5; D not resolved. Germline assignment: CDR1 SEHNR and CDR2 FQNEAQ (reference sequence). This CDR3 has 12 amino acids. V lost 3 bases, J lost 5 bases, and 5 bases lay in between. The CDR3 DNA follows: TGTGCCAGCAGCTTTTGGGATCAGCCCCAGCATTTT. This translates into CASSFWDQPQHF.

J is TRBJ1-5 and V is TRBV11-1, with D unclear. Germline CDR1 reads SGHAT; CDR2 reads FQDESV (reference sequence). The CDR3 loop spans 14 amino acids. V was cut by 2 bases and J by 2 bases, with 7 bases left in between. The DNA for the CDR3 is TGTGCCAGCAGCTTATCCTCCGGCAATCAGCCCCAGCATTTT. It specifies CASSLSSGNQPQHF.